The 28 T cell receptor beta chains presented below share a single source sample, sequenced in a study of blood T cell repertoires in COVID-19. Assay used: immunoSEQ multiplex PCR; TCRdb lists only in-frame clones, some missing. The table shows roughly 220,000 clones, with around 84% occurring only once. The material sequenced was peripheral blood. The receptor set was obtained from a woman between 55 and 75 years old who had recovered from COVID-19.

The chain recombines TRBV5-8 with TRBJ1-5; the match to TRBD1 covers 7 bases. Germline V gene data show CDR1 as SGHTS and CDR2 as YDEGEE. This CDR3 comprises 15 residues. V lost 8 bases and J lost 7; bases outside the gene matches: 15. The CDR3 DNA follows: TGTGCCAGTGGAGCCCGAGGACAGGTCGGACAGCCCCAGCATTTT. It specifies CASGARGQVGQPQHF.

The rearrangement joins TRBV30 to TRBJ1-5, with no clear D. Germline CDR1 is GTSNPN and CDR2 is SVGIG (reference sequence). This CDR3 contains 15 residues. V dropped 5 bases and J dropped 3 bases, with 17 bases sitting between them. The CDR3 bases are TGTGCCTGGGTTATTTTGTTCGGTTACAATCAGCCCCAGCATTTT. Translating it yields CAWVILFGYNQPQHF. Full variable domain (missing parts from reference TRBV30 and TRBJ1-5): SQTIHQWPATLVQPVGSPLSLECTVEGTSNPNLYWYRQAAGRGLQLLFYSVGIGQISSEVPQNLSASRPQDRQFILSSKKLLLSDSGFYLCAWVILFGYNQPQHFGDGTRLSIL.

The V and J genes are TRBV27 and TRBJ2-3; 8 nucleotides align to TRBD2. V trimming: 6 bases; J trimming: 4 bases; junction bases outside the gene matches: 15. Germline V gene data show CDR1 as MNHEY and CDR2 as SMNVEV (reference sequence). The CDR3 is 17 amino acids. Here the CDR3 reads CASSFNYGGGWADTQYF. CDR3 sequence (DNA): TGTGCCAGCAGCTTCAATTACGGGGGGGGCTGGGCAGATACGCAGTATTTT.

The V call is TRBV5-4, the J call TRBJ2-7; 8 bases are a match to TRBD2. This CDR3 is 15 amino acids long. V shed 0 bases, J shed 3 bases, and the junction held 5 bases outside the gene matches. Germline CDR1 reads SGHNT; CDR2 reads YYREEE (reference sequence). The DNA for the CDR3 is TGTGCCAGCAGCTTGGACGGGGGGGCCAACTACGAGCAGTACTTC. This sequence encodes CASSLDGGANYEQYF.

The chain couples TRBV6-5 to TRBJ2-7; 7 bases are a match to TRBD1. This CDR3 comprises 14 residues. The V gene's germline CDR1 is MNHEY and CDR2 SVGAGI. With V trimmed by 2 bases and J by 2 bases, 3 bases remained unmatched. In DNA form, the CDR3 reads TGTGCCAGCAGTTACAGGACAGGTCCCTACGAGCAGTACTTC. It is translated as CASSYRTGPYEQYF.

This chain connects TRBV18 to TRBJ1-2; 7 nucleotides line up with TRBD1. V shed 4 bases, J shed 6 bases, and the junction held 8 bases outside the gene matches. This CDR3 spans 14 amino acids. CDR1 is KGHSH, CDR2 LQKENI, per germline. The CDR3 DNA reads TGTGCCAGCTCACACATGACAGGGCGGGATGGCTACACCTTC. This gives the protein CASSHMTGRDGYTF.

The chain couples TRBV5-4 to TRBJ1-1; 8 bases match TRBD1. The CDR3 contains 13 residues. The junction had 7 bases not matched to a gene; V was cut back by 5 bases and J by 7 bases. Germline CDR1 reads SGHNT; CDR2 reads YYREEE (reference sequence). CDR3 sequence (DNA): TGTGCCAGCAGACAGGGGGGTCGCCTTGAAGCTTTCTTT. It specifies CASRQGGRLEAFF.

This chain connects TRBV6-5 to TRBJ2-7; TRBD1 agrees at 7 bases. The germline gives CDR1 MNHEY, CDR2 SVGAGI. This CDR3 region has 13 residues. V trimming: 6 bases; J trimming: 2 bases; junction bases outside the gene matches: 4. The CDR3 coding sequence is TGTGCCAGCAGCAGACAGGGACCCTACGAGCAGTACTTC. Translating it yields CASSRQGPYEQYF.

V and J are TRBV5-4 and TRBJ2-5; TRBD2 agrees at 7 bases. The CDR3 contains 12 residues. V trimming: 2 bases; J trimming: 5 bases; junction bases outside the gene matches: 0. Germline V gene lookup returns CDR1 SGHNT and CDR2 YYREEE (reference sequence). CDR3 protein: CASSFSGETQYF. The CDR3, as DNA: TGTGCCAGCAGCTTTAGCGGGGAGACCCAGTACTTC.

The chain couples TRBV5-5 to TRBJ2-7, with a possible D match to TRBD2 (5 bases). The ends were cut back, 3 bases at V and 0 bases at J, with 19 bases in the middle. The CDR3 totals 17 residues. Germline CDR1 reads SGHKS; CDR2 reads YYEKEE (reference sequence). The CDR3 here is CASSSTKGMGSSYEQYF. In DNA, the CDR3 is TGTGCCAGCAGCTCGACTAAGGGTATGGGAAGCTCCTACGAGCAGTACTTC. The whole variable domain, filled in from reference TRBV5-5 and TRBJ2-7, reads DAGVTQSPTHLIKTRGQQVTLRCSPISGHKSVSWYQQVLGQGPQFIFQYYEKEERGRGNFPDRFSARQFPNYSSELNVNALLLGDSALYLCASSSTKGMGSSYEQYFGPGTRLTVT.

This chain links TRBV7-9 with TRBJ2-1; a possible D gene is TRBD1 (6 bases). Germline V lookup: CDR1 SEHNR, CDR2 FQNEAQ (reference sequence). The CDR3 covers 11 residues. V dropped 1 base and J dropped 14 bases, with 9 bases sitting between them. CDR3 nucleotide sequence: TGTGCCAGCAGCTTAGGGCCAGGGGAGTTCTTC. Amino acid sequence: CASSLGPGEFF.

The chain is built from TRBV2 and TRBJ1-1; no reliable D call. Germline V gives CDR1 SNHLY, CDR2 FYNNEI. The CDR3 has 14 amino acids. V lost 6 bases to trimming and J lost 0 bases, with 11 bases between them. The CDR3 region is CASSYTAVNTEAFF. For the CDR3, the DNA is TGTGCCAGCAGCTATACAGCGGTGAACACTGAAGCTTTCTTT.

This chain joins TRBV10-3 and TRBJ2-2; 8 nucleotides agree with TRBD2. CDR3 length: 13 residues. V lost 10 bases to trimming and J lost 4 bases; unmatched junction nucleotides: 5. CDR1 is ENHRY and CDR2 is SYGVKD in the germline V gene. CDR3 sequence: CATWTSSTGELFF. The CDR3 nucleotides read TGTGCCACATGGACTAGCAGCACCGGGGAGCTGTTTTTT.

The genes are TRBV7-2 and TRBJ2-3; TRBD2 matches at 7 bases. Germline V gene lookup returns CDR1 SGHTA and CDR2 FQGNSA. Trimming took 3 bases from V and 6 from J; bases not matched to a gene: 9. This CDR3 has 15 residues. CDR3 DNA sequence: TGTGCCAGCAGCTTCCAGCGGGGACTTGGGGATACGCAGTATTTT. Amino acid sequence: CASSFQRGLGDTQYF.

The chain combines TRBV4-3 with TRBJ2-3; TRBD1 matches 12 bases. Germline V gene lookup returns CDR1 LGHNA and CDR2 YSLEER. Germline trimming cut 3 bases from V and 6 bases from J; bases unmatched to any gene: 10. The CDR3 covers 17 residues. This chain's CDR3 is CASSQGPGQGAGDTQYF. CDR3 nucleotide sequence: TGCGCCAGCAGCCAGGGGCCGGGACAGGGGGCCGGGGATACGCAGTATTTT.

The chain has TRBV2 and TRBJ1-3, with D perhaps matching TRBD1 (5 bases). The germline V gene encodes CDR1 SNHLY and CDR2 FYNNEI. The CDR3 covers 13 residues. CDR3 nucleotide sequence: TGTGCTACTGTTCAGGGCGACGGAAACACCATATATTTT. Its translation: CATVQGDGNTIYF.

The gene calls are TRBV7-2 and TRBJ2-7; 10 nucleotides match TRBD2. Germline V gene lookup returns CDR1 SGHTA and CDR2 FQGNSA. The junction had 5 bases not matched to a gene; V was cut back by 4 bases and J by 2 bases. The CDR3 is made up of 15 amino acids. The CDR3 sequence is CASSWSGGEAYEQYF. The CDR3 nucleotides read TGTGCCAGCAGCTGGAGCGGGGGGGAGGCCTACGAGCAGTACTTC.

The V and J genes are TRBV2 and TRBJ1-1, with 8 bases lining up with TRBD1. The CDR3 consists of 14 residues. Trimming took 5 bases from V and 3 from J; bases not matched to a gene: 5. Germline-derived CDR1 and CDR2 are SNHLY and FYNNEI. CDR3 coding DNA: TGTGCCAGCAGTCCGACAGGGGCGTACACTGAAGCTTTCTTT. It is translated as CASSPTGAYTEAFF.

The CDR3 here is CASSSPGGGVTYEQYF. The CDR3 DNA follows: TGTGCCAGCAGTTCCCCGGGTGGCGGGGTCACCTACGAGCAGTACTTC. The V gene is TRBV28, the J gene TRBJ2-7; possibly TRBD2 for D (6 bases). V lost 4 bases and J lost 2, with 18 bases in between. There are 16 residues in the CDR3. Germline V CDR1 and CDR2: MDHEN, SYDVKM. The variable domain in full, completed from reference TRBV28 and TRBJ2-7, reads DVKVTQSSRYLVKRTGEKVFLECVQDMDHENMFWYRQDPGLGLRLIYFSYDVKMKEKGDIPEGYSVSREKKERFSLILESASTNQTSMYLCASSSPGGGVTYEQYFGPGTRLTVT.

This chain connects TRBV6-5 to TRBJ2-5; D might be TRBD2 (5 bases). The V end lost 4 bases, the J end lost 0 bases, and 15 bases lay between the germline ends. There are 16 residues in the CDR3. Germline CDR1 MNHEY, CDR2 SVGAGI. The CDR3 sequence is CASSSRGLLYQETQYF. CDR3 coding DNA: TGTGCCAGCAGTTCCCGAGGGCTGCTGTACCAAGAGACCCAGTACTTC.

This clone was observed a few times. The chain links TRBV3-1 (or the pseudogene TRBV3-2) to TRBJ1-1; D might be TRBD1 (5 bases). Germline V gene sequence: CDR1 LGHDT, CDR2 YNNKEL (reference sequence). The CDR3 runs 15 residues. Trimming stripped 5 bases from V and 1 base from J, with 14 bases between. CDR3 nucleotides: TGTGCCAGCAGCTCGCGCGGGGGGGGGAACACTGAAGCTTTCTTT. Translating gives CASSSRGGGNTEAFF.

The rearrangement links TRBV3-1 (or the pseudogene TRBV3-2) to TRBJ2-7, with D uncertain. The CDR3 runs to 11 residues. CDR1 is LGHDT and CDR2 is YNNKEL in the germline V gene (reference sequence). V was clipped by 2 bases and J by 7 bases, with 6 bases between them. The CDR3 DNA follows: TGTGCCAGCAGCCAATCGGGTGAGCAGTACTTC. Its protein product is CASSQSGEQYF.

The chain joins TRBV5-1 to TRBJ2-5; 15 nucleotides match TRBD2. With 4 bases clipped from V and 5 bases from J, the junction kept 9 bases outside the gene matches. CDR3 length equals 17 residues. Germline loops: CDR1 SGHRS, CDR2 YFSETQ. CDR3: CASSLFAGLAGGETQYF. The CDR3 bases are TGCGCCAGCAGCCTATTCGCCGGACTAGCGGGGGGGGAGACCCAGTACTTC.

The chain is built from TRBV4-2 and TRBJ2-3; 9 bases fit TRBD2. Germline V gives CDR1 LGHNA, CDR2 YNFKEQ. The trim removed 0 bases at V and 0 bases at J, leaving 4 bases unmatched. This CDR3 region has 17 residues. CDR3 region: CASSQDLLAGSTDTQYF. The CDR3 DNA is TGTGCCAGCAGCCAAGATCTCCTAGCGGGGAGCACAGATACGCAGTATTTT.

The chain employs TRBV9 and TRBJ1-1; D is uncertain. Germline-derived CDR1 and CDR2 are SGDLS and YYNGEE. V lost 4 bases, J lost 1 base, and 11 bases lay in between. This CDR3 is 14 amino acids long. CDR3 coding DNA: TGTGCCAGCAGCCCCCAGTCCCAGAACACTGAAGCTTTCTTT. This gives the protein CASSPQSQNTEAFF.

This clone was recorded only once. This chain joins TRBV12-5 and TRBJ1-5; weak D call: TRBD1 (5 bases). Germline V gene sequence: CDR1 LGHNT, CDR2 FRNRAP. The CDR3 consists of 20 residues. Trimming left V 0 bases short and J 0 bases short, with 21 bases between. CDR3 region: CASGLVVQGRKGYSNQPQHF. For the CDR3, the DNA is TGTGCTAGTGGTTTGGTAGTTCAGGGCAGAAAAGGCTATAGCAATCAGCCCCAGCATTTT.

This rearrangement joins TRBV2 to TRBJ2-3, with 10 nucleotides matching TRBD1. Germline CDR1 and CDR2: SNHLY and FYNNEI. Trimming cost V 6 bases and J 7 bases; bases outside gene matches: 7. The CDR3 contains 14 residues. This chain's CDR3 is CASSKGQGVNTQYF. CDR3 bases: TGTGCCAGCAGCAAAGGACAGGGGGTAAATACGCAGTATTTT.

Worth noting for this clone: The same CDR3 arises from other DNA sequences in this sample as well. The chain uses TRBV6-5 and TRBJ1-6; no clear D. CDR1 is MNHEY and CDR2 is SVGAGI in the germline V gene. Trimming cost V 7 bases and J 0 bases, with 10 bases left between them. The CDR3 totals 15 residues. DNA of the CDR3: TGTGCCAGCACCCAGACGGGCTCCTATAATTCACCCCTCCACTTT. It translates to CASTQTGSYNSPLHF.